This TCR beta chain was obtained from a study of read filtering for tumor transcriptome and immune sequencing. CDR3 size: 12 residues. V lost 1 base to trimming and J lost 7 bases, with 8 bases between them. From germline, CDR1 is LGHNA and CDR2 YNFKEQ. This clonotype has ten or more counts. From around 0.4 ug of RNA, a library with molecular barcoded alpha/delta and beta/gamma adaptors was made. Each CDR3 protein gets one entry after TCRdb re-called the reads with MiXCR. The table has approximately 61,000 distinct CDR3 sequences, roughly a fifth seen once. The sample comprised a population of CD138-negative cells sorted from bone marrow. The TCR comes from a donor at least 40 years old with multiple myeloma. The chain is built from TRBV4-2 and TRBJ2-7, with a possible D match to TRBD2 (5 bases). CDR3 loop: CASSQGTWEQYF. As DNA, the CDR3 is TGTGCCAGCAGCCAAGGGACTTGGGAGCAGTACTTC.